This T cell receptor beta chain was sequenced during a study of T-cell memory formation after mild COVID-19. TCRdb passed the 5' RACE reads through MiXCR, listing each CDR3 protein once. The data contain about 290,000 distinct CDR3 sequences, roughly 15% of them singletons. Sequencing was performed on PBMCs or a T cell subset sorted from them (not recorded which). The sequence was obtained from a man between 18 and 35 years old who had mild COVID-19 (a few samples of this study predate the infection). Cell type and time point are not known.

DNA for the CDR3: TGTGCCAGCAGTTCCCAGGGAGGGACCGGGGAGCTGTTTTTT. Encoded protein: CASSSQGGTGELFF. The chain has TRBV6-2 or TRBV6-3 and TRBJ2-2, with 7 bases identical to TRBD2. The CDR3 sequence is 14 residues long. The germline gives CDR1 MNHEY, CDR2 SVGEGT. V dropped 4 bases and J dropped 5; count of bases not matched to a gene: 4.